This T cell receptor beta chain emerged from a study of shared clonotypes between healthy human individuals. Study-level results: Blood alone was sampled, and tissue repertoires likely differ.

Per the germline V gene, CDR1 is SGHRS and CDR2 is YFSETQ. This CDR3 region has 15 residues. V shed 2 bases, J shed 5 bases, and the junction held 8 bases outside the gene matches. Only in-frame clones appear in the TCRdb table, and some are missing; sequencing was by immunoSEQ multiplex PCR. This table has about 560,000 clones, around 80% appearing once. Concerning this clone: The antigen is unknown.

The sample was PBMCs. The V call is TRBV5-1, the J call TRBJ2-7; 9 nucleotides align to TRBD2. This sequence was found in a woman aged 40 to 49 in good health. Some clones in this sample may be carry-over from other donors' samples. CDR3 sequence: CASSLTGTSIHEQYF. The CDR3 region has the DNA TGCGCCAGCAGCTTAACCGGGACTAGCATCCACGAGCAGTACTTC. The variable domain in full, completed from reference TRBV5-1 and TRBJ2-7, reads KAGVTQTPRYLIKTRGQQVTLSCSPISGHRSVSWYQQTPGQGLQFLFEYFSETQRNKGNFPGRFSGRQFSNSRSEMNVSTLELGDSALYLCASSLTGTSIHEQYFGPGTRLTVT.